Listed here is a single T cell receptor beta chain. The antigen is undetermined. This sample is drawn from a study of beta chain features in type 1 diabetes. As for the study in general: Sorted cell examination encompassed over 90,000,000 cells across all samples. Study-wide results and caveats: Significant though moderate, a shortening of TCRB CDR3s appeared in all four CD4+ subsets of Type 1 diabetes patients.

The CDR3 totals 17 residues. The germline V gene has CDR1 KGHSH and CDR2 LQKENI. Trimming stripped 3 bases from V and 0 bases from J, with 14 bases between. Investigators reverse transcribed all isolated RNA, so they sequenced expressed TCRB transcripts. Produced via immunoSEQ multiplex PCR; TCRdb's table is partial and in-frame only. This table holds under 50,000 clones, about 66% found once. V and J are TRBV18 and TRBJ2-2; possibly TRBD2 for D (6 bases). This clonotype originated in a young woman with type 1 diabetes. Input material: Tregs from blood. CDR3 amino acids: CASSPTRNTPNTGELFF. CDR3 in DNA: TGTGCCAGCTCACCGACTAGGAACACACCGAACACCGGGGAGCTGTTTTTT.